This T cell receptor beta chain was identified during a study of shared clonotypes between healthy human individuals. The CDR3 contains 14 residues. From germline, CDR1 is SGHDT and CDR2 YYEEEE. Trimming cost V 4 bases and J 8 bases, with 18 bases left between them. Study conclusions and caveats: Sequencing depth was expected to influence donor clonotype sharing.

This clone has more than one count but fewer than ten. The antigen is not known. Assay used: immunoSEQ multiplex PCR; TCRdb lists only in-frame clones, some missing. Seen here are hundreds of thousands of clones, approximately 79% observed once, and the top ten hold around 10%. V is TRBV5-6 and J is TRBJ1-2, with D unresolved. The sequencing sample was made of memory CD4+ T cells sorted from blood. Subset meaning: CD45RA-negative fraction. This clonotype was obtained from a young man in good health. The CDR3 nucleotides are TGTGCCAGCAGCATCTGGACGGCCCGAGGGGGCTACACCTTC. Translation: CASSIWTARGGYTF.